The text below deals with one T cell receptor (beta chain). Its matching antigen is unknown. This specimen belongs to a study of shared clonotypes between healthy human individuals. About the research overall: For every donor, three CD4 naive, three CD4 memory, two CD8 naive and one CD8 memory plates were used. Study outcomes and limitations: Clonotype sharing among donors likely depends on sequencing depth.

Sorted-subset replicate PCR reactions were performed with around 200 ng DNA, corresponding to some 32,000 T cell genomes. This table comes from immunoSEQ multiplex PCR, and its TCRdb copy is limited to in-frame clones, with some not included. Of 550,000 to 800,000 clones in the sample, about 74% are singletons; the top ten hold more than 1.5%. The CDR3 loop spans 15 amino acids. In germline, CDR1 is SGHTA, CDR2 FQGNSA. V dropped 5 bases and J dropped 1 base, with 14 bases sitting between them. This TCR was sampled from a woman younger than 45 in good health. J is TRBJ1-1 and V is TRBV7-2; D possibly corresponds to TRBD1 (5 bases). The specimen was memory CD4+ T cells sorted from blood. Subset denoted: CD45RA-negative fraction. This CDR3 reads CASSGAPQENTEAFF. The CDR3 nucleotides read TGTGCCAGCAGCGGAGCCCCACAGGAGAACACTGAAGCTTTCTTT.